Listed here are 16 T cell receptor beta chains from one sample, sequenced in a study of T cell repertoires in cytomegalovirus infection. Each CDR3 protein gets one entry after TCRdb re-called the reads with MiXCR. The repertoire holds 900,000 to 950,000 distinct CDR3 sequences, with approximately 31% as singletons. Which antigens these TCRs recognize remains unknown. Sequencing used cultured CD8+ T cells from PBMCs, obtained from culture after CMV antigen stimulation. The receptor source for this set is a human donor in good health (CMV status not recorded). Some clones in this sample may be carry-over from other donors' samples.

This clonotype has a handful of counts. This chain joins TRBV28 and TRBJ2-1; TRBD1 matches 8 bases. The CDR3 has 13 residues. Unmatched junction bases numbered 4, after V lost 6 bases and J lost 6 bases. From germline, CDR1 is MDHEN and CDR2 SYDVKM. The CDR3, as DNA: TGTGCCAGCAGGCCGCAGGGGGCCAATGAGCAGTTCTTC. Translation: CASRPQGANEQFF.

This clonotype was recorded a few times. The genes are TRBV12-3 or TRBV12-4 and TRBJ2-5; the match to TRBD1 covers 9 bases. V lost 4 bases to trimming and J lost 4 bases; unmatched junction nucleotides: 10. The CDR3 contains 16 residues. Written as DNA, the CDR3 is TGTGCCAGCAGTTCGAGGACAGGGGCCGTAAGAGAGACCCAGTACTTC. Protein sequence: CASSSRTGAVRETQYF.

V and J are TRBV3-1 and TRBJ1-2; no reliable D call. The CDR3 is 12 residues long. V was cut by 0 bases and J by 7 bases, with 6 bases left in between. Looked up from germline, CDR1 is LGHDT and CDR2 is YNNKEL (reference sequence). Here the CDR3 reads CASSQDKVGYTF. For the CDR3, the DNA is TGTGCCAGCAGCCAAGATAAGGTTGGCTACACCTTC.

The chain joins TRBV28 to TRBJ2-5; 9 nucleotides line up with TRBD2. V gave up 3 bases and J gave up 0 bases; unmatched junction bases: 8. CDR1 is MDHEN and CDR2 is SYDVKM in the germline V gene. The CDR3 is 17 amino acids. CDR3 sequence (DNA): TGTGCCAGCAGTTTCCCTAGTAGCGGGGGTTACCAAGAGACCCAGTACTTC. Translated: CASSFPSSGGYQETQYF.

In its sample, this clonotype was seen a few times. The chain combines TRBV6-2 or TRBV6-3 with TRBJ2-1; TRBD1 aligns across 10 bases. CDR3 length: 18 residues. V dropped 5 bases and J dropped 0; count of bases not matched to a gene: 10. From germline, CDR1 is MNHEY and CDR2 SVGEGT. This CDR3 is CASSPLETGGFSYNEQFF. For the CDR3, the DNA is TGTGCCAGCAGTCCACTAGAGACAGGGGGCTTCTCCTACAATGAGCAGTTCTTC.

The J gene is TRBJ1-4, the V gene TRBV4-1; D ambiguous. Trimming left V 5 bases short and J 2 bases short, with 9 bases between. Germline CDR1 and CDR2: MGHRA and YSYEKL. There are 14 residues in the CDR3. The CDR3 DNA follows: TGCGCCAGCAGCACGGTGCAGACTAATGAAAAACTGTTTTTT. This encodes CASSTVQTNEKLFF.

This chain links TRBV6-5 with TRBJ1-2, with D unclear. Trimming took 5 bases from V and 4 from J, leaving 20 bases between them. The CDR3 length is 16 residues. CDR1 MNHEY and CDR2 SVGAGI come from the germline V gene. The CDR3 bases are TGTGCCAGCAGTCCACTAAGTTGGGCCAGAGCCTATGGCTACACCTTC. Its translation: CASSPLSWARAYGYTF.

The chain uses TRBV6-5 and TRBJ2-1, with 10 positions matching TRBD2. The length of the CDR3 is 14 residues. CDR1 and CDR2 from the germline V gene are MNHEY and SVGAGI. The CDR3 here is CVVQSGGDYNEQFF. The DNA of the CDR3 is TGTGTCGTCCAAAGCGGGGGGGACTACAATGAGCAGTTCTTC.

The chain joins TRBV25-1 to TRBJ2-7; 11 bases are a match to TRBD1. Germline CDR1 and CDR2: MGHDK and SYGVNS. This CDR3 comprises 17 residues. Trimming at V came to 0 bases and at J to 2 bases, leaving 6 bases not matched to a gene. As DNA, the CDR3 is TGTGCCAGCAGTGAATATTTTCCGGGACAGGGGGCCTACGAGCAGTACTTC. It is translated as CASSEYFPGQGAYEQYF.

V and J are TRBV7-6 and TRBJ1-6; no definite D call. The CDR3 covers 16 residues. In germline, CDR1 is SGHVS, CDR2 FNYEAQ. V lost 1 base to trimming and J lost 7 bases, with 14 bases between them. CDR3 residues: CASSLEDLQRNSPLHF. CDR3 DNA: TGTGCCAGCAGCTTAGAGGACCTGCAGAGGAATTCACCCCTCCACTTT.

This sequence joins TRBV11-3 and TRBJ2-1; perhaps TRBD1 as D (5 bases). The germline CDR1 and CDR2 sequences are SGHNT and YENEEA. V lost 5 bases, J lost 1 base, and 12 bases lay in between. The CDR3 has 15 residues. The chain's CDR3 is CASSPEAGSYNEQFF. CDR3 coding DNA: TGTGCCAGCAGCCCTGAGGCAGGGTCCTACAATGAGCAGTTCTTC.

CDR3 protein: CASTTGTGGDTQYF. The CDR3 DNA reads as TGTGCCAGCACCACTGGGACGGGCGGGGATACGCAGTATTTT. This rearrangement joins TRBV27 to TRBJ2-3; D may match TRBD1 or TRBD2 (5 bases each). V lost 7 bases to trimming and J lost 6 bases, with 17 bases between them. Germline V gene lookup returns CDR1 MNHEY and CDR2 SMNVEV (reference sequence). The CDR3 is 14 residues long.

This clonotype was counted at least ten times. The chain links TRBV7-2 to TRBJ1-3; weak D call: TRBD1 (6 bases). The V and J ends lost 5 bases and 0 bases respectively, with 11 bases between them. Germline CDR1 SGHTA, CDR2 FQGNSA. There are 15 residues in the CDR3. In nucleotides, the CDR3 is TGTGCCAGCAGCCCAGGGGCTAGCTCTGGAAACACCATATATTTT. It is translated as CASSPGASSGNTIYF.

The J gene is TRBJ1-2, the V gene TRBV7-2; D is unresolved. The CDR3 is 13 residues long. Trimming took off 1 base at V and 6 bases at J, with 9 bases between the two ends. CDR1 is SGHTA, CDR2 FQGNSA, per germline. The CDR3 is CASSLGTLNGYTF. CDR3 bases: TGTGCCAGCAGCTTAGGCACTCTGAATGGCTACACCTTC. Full variable domain (outside the CDR3, taken from reference TRBV7-2 and TRBJ1-2): GAGVSQSPSNKVTEKGKDVELRCDPISGHTALYWYRQSLGQGLEFLIYFQGNSAPDKSGLPSDRFSAERTGGSVSTLTIQRTQQEDSAVYLCASSLGTLNGYTFGSGTRLTVV.

V usage is TRBV25-1 and J usage is TRBJ2-1; the match to TRBD1 covers 8 bases. Germline V lookup: CDR1 MGHDK, CDR2 SYGVNS. The V segment lost 3 bases and the J segment 2 bases; nucleotides outside the gene matches: 9. The CDR3 spans 17 residues. CDR3 nucleotides: TGTGCCAGCAGTGATAAGTGGCGGGACAGGCCCTACAATGAGCAGTTCTTC. Its translation is CASSDKWRDRPYNEQFF.

There are many counts of this clonotype. V gene TRBV6-2 or TRBV6-3 combines with J gene TRBJ2-1; a weak D match, TRBD1 (8 bases). Germline CDR1 MNHEY, CDR2 SVGEGT. The CDR3 consists of 15 residues. Trimming took off 5 bases at V and 2 bases at J, with 13 bases between the two ends. CDR3 in amino acids: CASSGTGGAYNEQFF. In DNA, the CDR3 is TGTGCCAGCAGTGGCACAGGGGGGGCCTACAATGAGCAGTTCTTC.